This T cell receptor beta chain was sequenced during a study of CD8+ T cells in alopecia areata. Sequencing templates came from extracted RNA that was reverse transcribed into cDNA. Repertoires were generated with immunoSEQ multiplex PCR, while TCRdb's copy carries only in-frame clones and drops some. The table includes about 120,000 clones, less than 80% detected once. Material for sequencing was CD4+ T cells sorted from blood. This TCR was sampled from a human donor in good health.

DNA of the CDR3: TGCGCCAGCAGCGAGGCGACAGGGGGAAAAACTGAAGCTTTCTTT. Translated, it gives CASSEATGGKTEAFF. This chain connects TRBV5-1 to TRBJ1-1, with 9 bases lining up with TRBD1. The CDR3 covers 15 residues. Per germline, CDR1 SGHRS and CDR2 YFSETQ. J was trimmed by 5 bases and V by 4 bases; bases with no gene match: 9. The full variable domain, completed using reference TRBV5-1 and TRBJ1-1, is KAGVTQTPRYLIKTRGQQVTLSCSPISGHRSVSWYQQTPGQGLQFLFEYFSETQRNKGNFPGRFSGRQFSNSRSEMNVSTLELGDSALYLCASSEATGGKTEAFFGQGTRLTVV.